The next 18 T cell receptor beta chains were all read from a single sample in a study of metastatic and nonmetastatic thyroid tumors. TCRdb reanalyzed the PCR reads via MiXCR. The data contain about 70,000 clones, around 20% of them singletons. No patient had received any treatment before thyroid surgery. Material: blood. The origin of the receptors is a female donor with papillary thyroid cancer or a benign thyroid nodule (not recorded which). Some clones in this sample may be carry-over from other donors' samples.

In this sample, this clone turned up many times. This clone may be a read error of a much larger clone one base away. Other DNA sequences within the sample encode an identical CDR3. V gene TRBV19 combines with J gene TRBJ2-7; a possible D gene is TRBD1 (5 bases). Germline V gene lookup returns CDR1 LNHDA and CDR2 SQIVND (reference sequence). The CDR3 has 13 amino acids. CDR3 DNA: TGTGCCAGCAGTATTCCCCAGGGCCACGAGCAGTACTTC. As protein: CASSIPQGHEQYF. Drawing the rest from reference TRBV19 and TRBJ2-7, the complete variable domain is DGGITQSPKYLFRKEGQNVTLSCEQNLNHDAMYWYRQDPGQGLRLIYYSQIVNDFQKGDIAEGYSVSREKKESFPLTVTSAQKNPTAFYLCASSIPQGHEQYFGPGTRLTVT.

There are many counts of this clone. The J gene is TRBJ2-3, the V gene TRBV19, with D possibly matching TRBD1 (5 bases). Germline CDR1 reads LNHDA; CDR2 reads SQIVND (reference sequence). The CDR3 length is 12 residues. V lost 8 bases and J 0 bases, leaving 6 bases between the germline ends. The chain's CDR3 is CASGASTDTQYF. DNA of the CDR3: TGTGCCAGTGGGGCTAGCACAGATACGCAGTATTTT. Complete variable domain (other parts from reference TRBV19 and TRBJ2-3): DGGITQSPKYLFRKEGQNVTLSCEQNLNHDAMYWYRQDPGQGLRLIYYSQIVNDFQKGDIAEGYSVSREKKESFPLTVTSAQKNPTAFYLCASGASTDTQYFGPGTRLTVL.

J is TRBJ2-7 and V is TRBV20-1; 13 bases align to TRBD2. Germline CDR1 and CDR2: DFQATT and SNEGSKA (reference sequence). J lost 2 bases, V lost 3 bases, and 13 bases had no gene match. This CDR3 has 18 amino acids. The CDR3 DNA follows: TGCAGTGCTAGTTTCTTGGGACTAGCGGGATTGATTACCTACGAGCAGTACTTC. This sequence encodes CSASFLGLAGLITYEQYF.

The table lists this clone with a few counts. The J gene is TRBJ2-6, the V gene TRBV5-1, with no clear D. From germline, CDR1 is SGHRS and CDR2 YFSETQ. The CDR3 loop spans 15 amino acids. The V end lost 0 bases, the J end lost 3 bases, and 7 bases lay between the germline ends. The CDR3 DNA is TGCGCCAGCAGCTTGGGGGGTGGTGGGGCCAACGTCCTGACTTTC. It is translated as CASSLGGGGANVLTF.

This clone has a count of ten or more. V gene TRBV20-1 combines with J gene TRBJ1-4; D remains unclear. CDR1 is DFQATT, CDR2 SNEGSKA, per germline (reference sequence). CDR3 size: 12 residues. Trimming took off 5 bases at V and 1 base at J, with 5 bases between the two ends. This CDR3 is CSALLTNEKLFF. In nucleotides, the CDR3 is TGCAGTGCTTTGCTAACTAATGAAAAACTGTTTTTT.

Only a few counts were recorded for this clone. This chain connects TRBV6-5 to TRBJ2-2, with a possible D match to TRBD2 (5 bases). CDR1 is MNHEY, CDR2 SVGAGI, per germline. The CDR3 runs to 13 residues. Trimming shortened V by 8 bases and J by 2 bases, and 9 bases separated the two germline ends. CDR3 nucleotide sequence: TGTGCCAGCTGCGACTACAACACCGGGGAGCTGTTTTTT. Translated, it gives CASCDYNTGELFF.

Only one count was recorded for this clone. The germline gene is not matched at one end of the junction; a read error may be the cause. The chain is built from TRBV20-1 and TRBJ1-6, with a tentative D call TRBD1 (5 bases). The germline V gene encodes CDR1 DFQATT and CDR2 SNEGSKA (reference sequence). CDR3 length: 16 residues. In DNA form, the CDR3 reads TGCAGTGATAGACCCATTGGACAAGAGGGGAGTTCACCCCTCCACTTT. Amino acids: CSDRPIGQEGSSPLHF.

This clone has at least ten counts. V usage is TRBV27 and J usage is TRBJ2-2; the D gene is possibly TRBD2 (6 bases). The CDR3 runs 15 residues. The germline gives CDR1 MNHEY, CDR2 SMNVEV (reference sequence). V was pared by 3 bases and J by 2 bases, with 10 bases between. The DNA of the CDR3 is TGTGCCAGCAGTTTGGAGGGAGTTAACACCGGGGAGCTGTTTTTT. Translating gives CASSLEGVNTGELFF.

This clone was seen at least ten times. The chain uses TRBV7-2 and TRBJ1-1; D ambiguous. The V end was cut by 6 bases, the J end by 2 bases, with 10 bases between. The V gene's germline CDR1 is SGHTA and CDR2 FQGNSA. There are 13 residues in the CDR3. CDR3 nucleotide sequence: TGTGCCAGCAGACCCGGCAGTAACACTGAAGCTTTCTTT. It encodes CASRPGSNTEAFF.

The chain employs TRBV5-1 and TRBJ2-5; 8 bases agree with TRBD2. This CDR3 is built from 17 residues. Per the germline V gene, CDR1 is SGHRS and CDR2 is YFSETQ. V was clipped by 1 base and J by 1 base; unmatched bases: 9. CDR3 sequence: CASSLRGRAGAQETQYF. The DNA of the CDR3 is TGCGCCAGCAGCTTGAGGGGGAGAGCGGGGGCCCAAGAGACCCAGTACTTC.

For the CDR3, the DNA is TGCGCCAGCAGCTTGGCCGGGGGAGGGAGCGGCGCTTTCTTT. Its translation is CASSLAGGGSGAFF. The chain uses TRBV5-1 and TRBJ1-1; TRBD1 is a possible D gene (5 bases). Trimming took off 0 bases at V and 11 bases at J, with 17 bases between the two ends. In germline, CDR1 is SGHRS, CDR2 YFSETQ. CDR3 length equals 14 residues.

A note on this clone: Likely a read error: the CDR3 ends without its conserved phenylalanine or tryptophan. This chain connects TRBV4-2 to TRBJ1-2; no clear D gene. This CDR3 spans 15 amino acids. V shed 7 bases and J shed 6 bases, with 21 bases lying between them. The germline CDR1 and CDR2 sequences are LGHNA and YNFKEQ. This CDR3 reads CASNLERQDLNGYTI. CDR3 DNA sequence: TGTGCCAGCAACCTCGAGAGGCAAGACCTGAATGGCTACACCATC.

This clone was seen many times. The chain has TRBV12-5 and TRBJ2-1, with 8 bases matching TRBD1. This CDR3 contains 13 residues. CDR1 and CDR2 (germline): LGHNT, FRNRAP. After removal of 3 bases from V and 11 bases from J, the junction contained 6 bases not matched to a gene. The CDR3 loop reads CASGLSTGDQQFF. The CDR3, as DNA: TGTGCTAGTGGTTTATCGACAGGGGACCAGCAGTTCTTC.

This clone was recorded many times. The chain couples TRBV25-1 to TRBJ2-3; TRBD2 matches 7 bases. The CDR3 consists of 18 residues. Germline lookup yields CDR1 MGHDK and CDR2 SYGVNS. V was clipped by 4 bases and J by 5 bases; unmatched bases: 18. The CDR3 sequence: CASSAYGRGVFSQDTQYF. CDR3 nucleotide sequence: TGTGCCAGCAGTGCCTACGGACGGGGGGTTTTTTCACAAGATACGCAGTATTTT.

This clone was observed at least ten times. The rearrangement joins TRBV24-1 to TRBJ2-6; D tentatively reads TRBD1 or TRBD2 (6 bases each). The CDR3 length is 16 residues. V was clipped by 5 bases and J by 1 base, with 11 bases between them. CDR1 is KGHDR and CDR2 is SFDVKD in the germline V gene. The CDR3 DNA reads TGTGCCACCAGTGCGATAGGGGGGTCTGGGGCCAACGTCCTGACTTTC. This gives the protein CATSAIGGSGANVLTF.

This clone was counted at least ten times. The chain uses TRBV27 and TRBJ1-4; D gene uncertain. Trimming left V 7 bases short and J 0 bases short, with 21 bases between. CDR1 MNHEY and CDR2 SMNVEV come from the germline V gene (reference sequence). The CDR3 has 18 residues. The CDR3 region has the DNA TGTGCCAGCAACCCCTCGGACGGCTATCTTGCAACTAATGAAAAACTGTTTTTT. Encoded protein: CASNPSDGYLATNEKLFF.

This clone was recorded many times. The chain has TRBV28 and TRBJ2-3, with 10 bases matching TRBD2. The CDR3 has 15 residues. Germline loops: CDR1 MDHEN, CDR2 SYDVKM. V shed 5 bases and J 2 bases; nucleotides not matched to a gene: 4. Here the CDR3 DNA reads TGTGCCAGCAGTATGACTAGCGGGCCCACAGATACGCAGTATTTT. Translation: CASSMTSGPTDTQYF. Together with reference TRBV28 and TRBJ2-3, the CDR3 gives the full variable domain: DVKVTQSSRYLVKRTGEKVFLECVQDMDHENMFWYRQDPGLGLRLIYFSYDVKMKEKGDIPEGYSVSREKKERFSLILESASTNQTSMYLCASSMTSGPTDTQYFGPGTRLTVL.

This clone has a handful of counts. V is TRBV6-1 and J is TRBJ1-1; weak D call: TRBD1 (6 bases). The CDR3 consists of 13 residues. Trimming pared 7 bases from V and 7 bases from J, leaving 16 bases between. Germline V gene data show CDR1 as MNHNS and CDR2 as SASEGT. CDR3 sequence: CASTNGGLVEAFF. CDR3 DNA: TGTGCCAGCACCAACGGGGGGCTGGTTGAAGCTTTCTTT.